The 4 T cell receptor beta chains below all came from one sample that was sequenced in a study of shared clonotypes between healthy human individuals (TCRdb year 2020). Libraries were prepared through the immunoSEQ multiplex PCR assay. The table comes from immuneACCESS by way of TCRdb, which keeps in-frame sequences with V and J called. Part of the clones is missing from these tables; in studies checked, under half for an unresolved V gene and the rest for unknown reasons. The sample data list about 560,000 clones, and roughly four fifths of these were observed just once. The leading ten clones occupy around 13% of the sample. Specimen: PBMCs. These receptors originate from a woman in her thirties or forties in good health. Some clones in this sample may be carry-over from other donors' samples.

This clone turned up a few times. The chain couples TRBV5-1 to TRBJ2-7; 8 nucleotides align to TRBD2. Germline lookup yields CDR1 SGHRS and CDR2 YFSETQ. This CDR3 contains 16 residues. Trimming at V came to 0 bases and at J to 3 bases, leaving 8 bases not matched to a gene. CDR3 DNA: TGCGCCAGCAGCTTGGCCGGTAGCGGGGTGGGCTACGAGCAGTACTTC. Its translation: CASSLAGSGVGYEQYF. Supplemented by reference TRBV5-1 and TRBJ2-7, the full variable domain reads KAGVTQTPRYLIKTRGQQVTLSCSPISGHRSVSWYQQTPGQGLQFLFEYFSETQRNKGNFPGRFSGRQFSNSRSEMNVSTLELGDSALYLCASSLAGSGVGYEQYFGPGTRLTVT.

The chain uses TRBV30 and TRBJ2-7; TRBD1 might be the D (5 bases). The CDR3 extends over 13 amino acids. Germline V lookup: CDR1 GTSNPN, CDR2 SVGIG (reference sequence). V gave up 3 bases and J gave up 7 bases, with 16 bases separating them. CDR3 sequence reads: CAWSADSAREQYF. The CDR3 nucleotides are TGTGCCTGGAGCGCCGACAGTGCCAGGGAGCAGTACTTC. The full variable domain, in which reference TRBV30 and TRBJ2-7 provide the parts outside the CDR3, is SQTIHQWPATLVQPVGSPLSLECTVEGTSNPNLYWYRQAAGRGLQLLFYSVGIGQISSEVPQNLSASRPQDRQFILSSKKLLLSDSGFYLCAWSADSAREQYFGPGTRLTVT.

The genes are TRBV5-8 and TRBJ2-7, with 9 bases fitting TRBD1. The CDR3 is 14 amino acids. The ends lost 4 bases at V and 1 base at J; junction bases unmatched: 3. Germline CDR1 SGHTS, CDR2 YDEGEE. The CDR3 loop reads CASSPGTGSYEQYF. Written as DNA, the CDR3 is TGTGCCAGCAGCCCCGGGACAGGGTCCTACGAGCAGTACTTC.

The J gene is TRBJ1-4, the V gene TRBV6-6, with a tentative D call TRBD1 (5 bases). V lost 2 bases and J lost 3, with 13 bases in between. The CDR3 consists of 16 residues. CDR1 is MNHNY and CDR2 is SVGAGI in the germline V gene (reference sequence). In DNA, the CDR3 is TGTGCCAGCAGTTACAGGGGAGGGATAGCTAATGAAAAACTGTTTTTT. Protein sequence: CASSYRGGIANEKLFF.